A single sample gave rise to the 25 T cell receptor beta chains below, sequenced in a study of shared clonotypes between healthy human individuals. Some clones are missing from TCRdb's copy, which holds only in-frame ones; the method was immunoSEQ multiplex PCR. The sample has about 490,000 clones, almost 80% seen once. The sample taken for sequencing was PBMCs. The receptors derive from a woman between 40 and 55 years old in good health. Some clones in this sample may be carry-over from other donors' samples.

The rearrangement joins TRBV5-1 to TRBJ1-6; the D is unclear. The CDR3 spans 14 residues. Between the trimmed V and J ends, which lost 2 bases and 7 bases, there was a span of 10 bases. Germline CDR1 and CDR2: SGHRS and YFSETQ. The CDR3 sequence: CASSLGYSNSPLHF. The CDR3 DNA follows: TGCGCCAGCAGCTTAGGGTACAGCAATTCACCCCTCCACTTT.

This chain's CDR3 is CASSPYRSNEKLFF. The DNA for the CDR3 is TGTGCCAGCTCCCCGTACAGATCTAATGAAAAACTGTTTTTT. The chain recombines TRBV5-4 with TRBJ1-4; D gene unclear. The CDR3 covers 14 residues. Germline assignment: CDR1 SGHNT and CDR2 YYREEE (reference sequence). The V gene lost 7 bases and the J gene lost 3 bases, with 13 bases spanning the gap.

The rearrangement links TRBV5-1 to TRBJ2-7, with 12 positions matching TRBD2. CDR1 is SGHRS and CDR2 is YFSETQ in the germline V gene. The CDR3 has 17 residues. The junction had 14 bases not matched to a gene; V was cut back by 6 bases and J by 4 bases. The CDR3 DNA reads TGCGCCAGCACCGGGGGCGGACTAGCGGGATTGATGTACGAGCAGTACTTC. Its translation is CASTGGGLAGLMYEQYF.

The rearrangement links TRBV30 to TRBJ2-3; TRBD2 matches at 7 bases. The CDR3 extends over 14 amino acids. In germline, CDR1 is GTSNPN, CDR2 SVGIG (reference sequence). Losses at the gene ends were 0 bases for V and 1 base for J; bases not matched to a gene: 1. The CDR3 reads CAWSVRGGTDTQYF. The CDR3 region has the DNA TGTGCCTGGAGTGTACGGGGGGGCACAGATACGCAGTATTTT.

V usage is TRBV18 and J usage is TRBJ2-7; the D gene is possibly TRBD1 (5 bases). This CDR3 contains 16 residues. CDR1 is KGHSH and CDR2 is LQKENI in the germline V gene. The V and J ends lost 3 bases and 0 bases respectively, with 15 bases between them. The CDR3 region is CASSPGQGESSYEQYF. CDR3 bases: TGTGCCAGCTCACCCGGGCAGGGCGAGAGCTCCTACGAGCAGTACTTC.

The chain joins TRBV6-1 to TRBJ2-3; D might be TRBD1 or TRBD2, each matching 5 bases. CDR3 length equals 14 residues. V lost 10 bases, J lost 6 bases, and 20 bases lay in between. Germline CDR1 MNHNS, CDR2 SASEGT. The chain's CDR3 is CATLDAERGDTQYF. The CDR3 bases are TGTGCCACCCTGGATGCGGAGAGGGGTGATACGCAGTATTTT.

V and J are TRBV30 and TRBJ2-7; TRBD2 agrees at 7 bases. Trimming removed 7 bases from V and 2 bases from J; junction bases left unmatched: 2. CDR1 and CDR2 (germline): GTSNPN, SVGIG (reference sequence). CDR3 length: 11 amino acids. In DNA, the CDR3 is TGTGCCTCGGGAGGTACCTACGAGCAGTACTTC. Encoded protein: CASGGTYEQYF.

This clone was observed a handful of times. The rearrangement links TRBV5-4 to TRBJ2-5, with a tentative D call TRBD2 (6 bases). Germline loops: CDR1 SGHNT, CDR2 YYREEE (reference sequence). CDR3 length: 15 residues. Trimming shortened V by 2 bases and J by 4 bases, and 15 bases separated the two germline ends. CDR3 amino acids: CASSFQDRGGETQYF. The CDR3 region has the DNA TGTGCCAGCAGCTTCCAAGACCGGGGAGGAGAGACCCAGTACTTC.

The rearrangement joins TRBV10-3 to TRBJ2-7, with 8 nucleotides matching TRBD1. The trim removed 7 bases at V and 2 bases at J, leaving 4 bases unmatched. There are 13 residues in the CDR3. The germline CDR1 and CDR2 sequences are ENHRY and SYGVKD. This CDR3 is CAINQGAAYEQYF. CDR3 bases: TGTGCCATCAATCAGGGGGCCGCCTACGAGCAGTACTTC.

The chain couples TRBV6-1 to TRBJ2-7, with 7 bases matching TRBD1. CDR3 length: 14 residues. The junction had 6 bases not matched to a gene; V was cut back by 4 bases and J by 3 bases. CDR1 is MNHNS and CDR2 is SASEGT in the germline V gene. CDR3 amino acids: CASSARDSDYEQYF. For the CDR3, the DNA is TGTGCCAGCAGTGCCCGGGACAGCGACTACGAGCAGTACTTC.

This clone appeared once. The chain is built from TRBV29-1 and TRBJ1-5; maybe TRBD1 (5 bases). Germline CDR1 and CDR2: SQVTM and ANQGSEA. The V gene lost 7 bases and the J gene lost 0 bases, with 16 bases spanning the gap. The CDR3 extends over 15 amino acids. The CDR3 loop is CSASVGGYSNQPQHF. The DNA for the CDR3 is TGCAGCGCTAGTGTCGGGGGTTATAGCAATCAGCCCCAGCATTTT. Full variable domain (remainder filled in from reference TRBV29-1 and TRBJ1-5): SAVISQKPSRDICQRGTSLTIQCQVDSQVTMMFWYRQQPGQSLTLIATANQGSEATYESGFVIDKFPISRPNLTFSTLTVSNMSPEDSSIYLCSASVGGYSNQPQHFGDGTRLSIL.

A single count supports this clone. This rearrangement joins TRBV5-6 to TRBJ2-3, with unresolved D. The CDR3 has 15 amino acids. The germline V gene has CDR1 SGHDT and CDR2 YYEEEE. V dropped 1 base and J dropped 2 bases, with 11 bases sitting between them. This CDR3 is CASSLRGPTTDTQYF. In DNA, the CDR3 is TGTGCCAGCAGCTTGAGAGGACCAACCACAGATACGCAGTATTTT.

This clone came up a few times. CDR3 in amino acids: CASSARDGTYEQYF. DNA of the CDR3: TGTGCCAGCAGTGCCCGGGACGGAACCTACGAGCAGTACTTC. The J gene is TRBJ2-7, the V gene TRBV6-1; D may correspond to TRBD1 or TRBD2 (5 bases each). Per germline, CDR1 MNHNS and CDR2 SASEGT. This CDR3 is 14 amino acids long. V lost 4 bases and J 2 bases, leaving 12 bases between the germline ends.

This clone was counted a single time. The rearrangement joins TRBV30 to TRBJ1-1; D gene uncertain. V lost 1 base to trimming and J lost 4 bases, with 16 bases between them. CDR1 GTSNPN and CDR2 SVGIG come from the germline V gene (reference sequence). This CDR3 is built from 15 residues. The CDR3 spells CAWSAYPREGTEAFF. CDR3 bases: TGTGCCTGGAGTGCCTACCCAAGGGAGGGCACTGAAGCTTTCTTT.

The rearrangement uses TRBV5-1 and TRBJ2-5; 7 nucleotides agree with TRBD2. After removal of 4 bases from V and 4 bases from J, the junction contained 19 bases not matched to a gene. This CDR3 comprises 18 residues. Germline lookup yields CDR1 SGHRS and CDR2 YFSETQ. This chain's CDR3 is CASSLGISRAPGGETQYF. CDR3 DNA: TGCGCCAGCAGCCTAGGGATCTCCCGAGCCCCGGGAGGAGAGACCCAGTACTTC.

The gene calls are TRBV19 and TRBJ2-5; D remains ambiguous. This CDR3 is 12 amino acids long. Germline CDR1 reads LNHDA; CDR2 reads SQIVND (reference sequence). Trimming took off 5 bases at V and 5 bases at J, with 9 bases between the two ends. The CDR3 is CASSSQLETQYF. Written as DNA, the CDR3 is TGTGCCAGTAGTTCTCAGCTTGAGACCCAGTACTTC.

With regard to this clone: The sample holds other DNA sequences that translate to the same CDR3. The rearrangement links TRBV9 to TRBJ2-3; 11 nucleotides match TRBD2. J gave up 2 bases and V 0 bases, and 2 bases lay outside the gene matches. CDR1 is SGDLS, CDR2 YYNGEE, per germline. This CDR3 is built from 16 residues. Written as DNA, the CDR3 is TGTGCCAGCAGCGTAGTGGGACTAGCGGCCACAGATACGCAGTATTTT. Translated: CASSVVGLAATDTQYF.

The sample holds a few counts of this clone. The chain uses TRBV6-1 and TRBJ1-2; D perhaps matches TRBD1 (5 bases). This CDR3 has 16 residues. CDR1 MNHNS and CDR2 SASEGT come from the germline V gene. V was cut by 1 base and J by 4 bases, with 16 bases left in between. CDR3 nucleotides: TGTGCCAGCAGTGAAGGACGTCACGAAGGGGTCTATGGCTACACCTTC. Its protein is CASSEGRHEGVYGYTF.

The CDR3: CASSVGASYEQFF. In DNA, the CDR3 is TGTGCCAGCTCAGTCGGGGCTAGCTATGAGCAGTTCTTC. V gene TRBV18 combines with J gene TRBJ2-1; either TRBD1 or TRBD2 may fit D (5 bases each). Germline CDR1 is KGHSH and CDR2 is LQKENI. V lost 5 bases and J lost 8, with 13 bases in between. This CDR3 contains 13 residues.

The V call is TRBV5-4, the J call TRBJ2-7; D is possibly TRBD1 or TRBD2 (6 bases each). This CDR3 spans 15 amino acids. Deletions cut 0 bases from V and 2 bases from J, with 12 bases between. From germline, CDR1 is SGHNT and CDR2 YYREEE (reference sequence). The CDR3 coding sequence is TGTGCCAGCAGCTTGGGGGGAAGGGGGGCCTACGAGCAGTACTTC. Translating gives CASSLGGRGAYEQYF.

The chain combines TRBV6-5 with TRBJ1-2; TRBD1 matches 7 bases. Trimming removed 7 bases from V and 4 bases from J; junction bases left unmatched: 12. This CDR3 has 15 residues. Germline loops: CDR1 MNHEY, CDR2 SVGAGI. The CDR3: CASTRSDRAAYGYTF. CDR3 sequence (DNA): TGTGCCAGCACGAGATCCGACAGGGCCGCCTATGGCTACACCTTC.

The rearrangement uses TRBV5-4 and TRBJ2-3; the match to TRBD2 covers 13 bases. The CDR3 is 17 amino acids. CDR1 and CDR2 (germline): SGHNT, YYREEE (reference sequence). The trim removed 3 bases at V and 3 bases at J, leaving 7 bases unmatched. The CDR3 DNA reads as TGTGCCAGCAGCTCTAAGACTAGCGGGAGGTGGACAGATACGCAGTATTTT. Translation: CASSSKTSGRWTDTQYF.

The genes are TRBV9 and TRBJ2-5; 10 bases align to TRBD2. Matching the DNA end better, TRBJ2-7 makes the J call doubtful. The CDR3 extends over 16 amino acids. In germline, CDR1 is SGDLS, CDR2 YYNGEE. The CDR3: CASSAAGTSVAYEQYF. The CDR3 DNA reads TGTGCCAGCAGCGCTGCCGGGACTAGCGTCGCCTACGAGCAGTACTTC.

The V and J genes are TRBV20-1 and TRBJ1-2; D gene ambiguous. The CDR3 extends over 10 amino acids. V was clipped by 3 bases and J by 7 bases, with 6 bases between them. Per the germline V gene, CDR1 is DFQATT and CDR2 is SNEGSKA (reference sequence). CDR3 nucleotide sequence: TGCAGTGCTAGTGGTGGTGGCTACACCTTC. This gives the protein CSASGGGYTF.

To note about this clone: The junction departs from the called germline gene at one end, perhaps through a read error. The chain employs TRBV30 and TRBJ2-3, with 10 bases identical to TRBD1. CDR3 length: 13 residues. The V gene's germline CDR1 is GTSNPN and CDR2 SVGIG (reference sequence). The CDR3 sequence is CAYRDRGTDTRYF. In DNA, the CDR3 is TGTGCCTATCGGGACAGGGGCACAGATACGCGGTATTTT.